This T cell receptor (beta chain) comes out of a study of T cells in Graves' hyperthyroidism and ophthalmopathy. This CDR3 contains 13 residues. Looked up from germline, CDR1 is SGHNT and CDR2 is YYREEE (reference sequence). Between the trimmed V and J ends, which lost 3 bases and 5 bases, there was a span of 11 bases. This clonotype turned up a few times. The source material, RNA transcripts, was used to amplify TCR beta CDR3 regions. The primer set for the first-round RT-PCR of the TCR CDR3 was HTBI. TCRdb re-derived calls from the multiplex PCR reads in MiXCR, one entry per CDR3 protein. The sample has under 300,000 distinct CDR3 sequences; 13% are singletons.

Input material: blood. This chain uses TRBV5-4 with TRBJ1-1, with a weak D call TRBD1 (6 bases). This clonotype originated in a woman in her thirties with Graves' hyperthyroidism that later progressed to Graves' ophthalmopathy. DNA for the CDR3: TGTGCCAGCAGCTATTACCAGGGGACTGAAGCTTTCTTT. This translates into CASSYYQGTEAFF.